These 15 T cell receptor beta chains share one sample of origin, sequenced in a study of T cells in Graves' hyperthyroidism and ophthalmopathy (dated by TCRdb to between 2018 and 2021). The method was multiplex PCR. Instrument used: Illumina HiSeq 2000. The TCR beta CDR3 regions were amplified from the RNA transcripts. The first round of RT-PCR for the TCR CDR3 was performed with the HTBI primer set and the Qiagen OneStep RT-PCR kit. The public reads were reanalyzed by TCRdb: fastp trimming at Q25, MiXCR alignment, in-frame beta chains only. One record per CDR3 amino acid sequence lists the most common genes and DNA. A total of hundreds of thousands of distinct CDR3 sequences appear in this sample, 14% of them only once. In total, the top ten clones hold 9.5% to 13% of the sample. Material: blood. These receptors were taken from a young woman with Graves' hyperthyroidism.

This clonotype came up a few times. The chain has TRBV6-2 or TRBV6-3 and TRBJ1-5; 7 nucleotides match TRBD1. J gave up 2 bases and V 2 bases, and 3 bases lay outside the gene matches. Per germline, CDR1 MNHEY and CDR2 SVGEGT. There are 15 residues in the CDR3. Here the CDR3 DNA reads TGTGCCAGCAGTTACCGGGACAGACGCAATCAGCCCCAGCATTTT. It codes for CASSYRDRRNQPQHF.

This CDR3 is CATRRGGSTEAFF. CDR3 bases: TGTGCCACCCGAAGGGGAGGGAGCACTGAAGCTTTCTTT. The chain has TRBV6-1 and TRBJ1-1, with D possibly TRBD1 on 5 matching bases. The CDR3 spans 13 residues. Trimming took off 10 bases at V and 4 bases at J, with 16 bases between the two ends. Germline V CDR1 and CDR2: MNHNS, SASEGT.

Only one count was recorded for this clonotype. The chain is built from TRBV6-4 and TRBJ2-4, with D perhaps matching TRBD1 (6 bases). The germline CDR1 and CDR2 sequences are MRHNA and SNTAGT. The CDR3 extends over 21 amino acids. Trimming stripped 5 bases from V and 7 bases from J, with 36 bases between. The CDR3 protein is CASSRRFEANFPRDQGNIQYF. The CDR3 DNA follows: TGTGCCAGCAGTAGAAGGTTCGAGGCCAATTTTCCCCGGGACCAGGGGAACATTCAGTACTTC.

This clonotype was recorded a few times. The V call is TRBV6-1, the J call TRBJ2-2, with D unclear. V shed 8 bases and J shed 2 bases, with 15 bases lying between them. CDR3 length: 15 amino acids. The germline gives CDR1 MNHNS, CDR2 SASEGT. The DNA of the CDR3 is TGTGCCAGCTCCCCCAACCCGTACAACACCGGGGAGCTGTTTTTT. This encodes CASSPNPYNTGELFF.

This clonotype has at least ten counts. The chain is built from TRBV4-1 and TRBJ2-7, with D unresolved. CDR3 length: 13 residues. V lost 0 bases to trimming and J lost 7 bases, with 10 bases between them. Per germline, CDR1 MGHRA and CDR2 YSYEKL. The CDR3 DNA is TGCGCCAGCAGCCAAGACCTAGTGGGTGAGCAGTACTTC. Protein sequence: CASSQDLVGEQYF.

This clonotype was detected many times. The chain is built from TRBV5-1 and TRBJ2-1, with D possibly called TRBD1 or TRBD2 (6 bases each). The germline V gene encodes CDR1 SGHRS and CDR2 YFSETQ. The CDR3 consists of 16 residues. Trimming took off 0 bases at V and 2 bases at J, with 12 bases between the two ends. CDR3 sequence reads: CASSLATGAAYNEQFF. The DNA of the CDR3 is TGCGCCAGCAGCTTGGCCACGGGGGCGGCCTACAATGAGCAGTTCTTC.

The chain joins TRBV24-1 to TRBJ2-1; 8 positions match TRBD1. This CDR3 is built from 17 residues. Germline CDR1 reads KGHDR; CDR2 reads SFDVKD. The V gene end was trimmed by 6 bases and the J gene end by 5 bases; junction bases not matched to a gene: 14. As DNA, the CDR3 is TGTGCCACCAGTCTCTCATACGGGACAGGTTCAAACAATGAGCAGTTCTTC. It codes for CATSLSYGTGSNNEQFF.

The genes are TRBV13 and TRBJ2-7, with TRBD2 matching 13 bases. Germline V lookup: CDR1 PRHDT, CDR2 FYEKMQ (reference sequence). Unmatched junction bases numbered 16, after V lost 7 bases and J lost 4 bases. This CDR3 region has 18 residues. The CDR3: CASTPTIGLAGVKYEQYF. CDR3 nucleotide sequence: TGTGCCAGCACCCCCACAATCGGACTAGCGGGAGTTAAGTACGAGCAGTACTTC.

The rearrangement links TRBV19 to TRBJ2-5, with D perhaps TRBD2 (5 bases). V was clipped by 3 bases and J by 5 bases, with 10 bases between them. The CDR3 length is 13 residues. Germline lookup yields CDR1 LNHDA and CDR2 SQIVND (reference sequence). The CDR3 reads CASSISAVETQYF. As DNA, the CDR3 is TGTGCCAGTAGTATTAGCGCCGTGGAGACCCAGTACTTC.

The chain carries TRBV9 and TRBJ2-3; 11 nucleotides align to TRBD2. Trimming at V came to 3 bases and at J to 5 bases, leaving 5 bases not matched to a gene. Germline V gene data show CDR1 as SGDLS and CDR2 as YYNGEE. The CDR3 covers 15 residues. The CDR3 region has the DNA TGTGCCAGCAGCGGACCGGGACTAGCGGTAGATACGCAGTATTTT. Its protein product is CASSGPGLAVDTQYF.

This clonotype has a count of ten or more. The chain is built from TRBV7-9 and TRBJ2-2; the match to TRBD2 covers 13 bases. Germline CDR1 and CDR2: SEHNR and FQNEAQ (reference sequence). The CDR3 covers 20 residues. V was pared by 0 bases and J by 1 base, with 8 bases of the junction left unmatched. For the CDR3, the DNA is TGTGCCAGCAGCTTAGCGCCCGGACTAGCGGGAGAGGGGAACACCGGGGAGCTGTTTTTT. It yields the protein CASSLAPGLAGEGNTGELFF.

This clonotype occurred many times. The chain employs TRBV11-2 and TRBJ2-3; the match to TRBD2 covers 9 bases. With V trimmed by 5 bases and J by 3 bases, 9 bases remained unmatched. Germline lookup yields CDR1 SGHAT and CDR2 FQNNGV. The CDR3 consists of 16 residues. CDR3 loop: CASSLVSGSWTDTQYF. The CDR3 region has the DNA TGTGCCAGCAGCCTGGTTAGCGGGAGTTGGACAGATACGCAGTATTTT.

This clonotype was counted a few times. The J gene is TRBJ2-5, the V gene TRBV12-3 or TRBV12-4; 7 positions match TRBD2. The ends lost 5 bases at V and 6 bases at J; junction bases unmatched: 12. The CDR3 contains 15 residues. The DNA for the CDR3 is TGTGCCAGCAGTACAGATAGCGGGCGGCCCCAGACCCAGTACTTC. Translating it yields CASSTDSGRPQTQYF.

This chain links TRBV20-1 with TRBJ2-6; D possibly corresponds to TRBD1 (6 bases). The V gene's germline CDR1 is DFQATT and CDR2 SNEGSKA (reference sequence). V was cut by 5 bases and J by 4 bases, with 12 bases left in between. The CDR3 length is 14 residues. Here the CDR3 reads CSALQGSGANVLTF. The CDR3 DNA follows: TGCAGTGCTCTTCAGGGGTCGGGGGCCAACGTCCTGACTTTC.

The sample holds many counts of this clonotype. The chain employs TRBV6-1 and TRBJ1-5; 8 bases align to TRBD1. CDR1 and CDR2 (germline): MNHNS, SASEGT. The junction had 9 bases not matched to a gene; V was cut back by 7 bases and J by 4 bases. This CDR3 spans 15 amino acids. In nucleotides, the CDR3 is TGTGCCAGCATGGCAGGGGGCGCGGTGAATCAGCCCCAGCATTTT. It yields the protein CASMAGGAVNQPQHF.